Listed below are T cell receptor beta chains from one sample, sequenced in a study of cytomegalovirus exposure and HLA in healthy donors. The data were produced by immunoSEQ multiplex PCR, yet TCRdb's version contains in-frame clones alone and is incomplete. This table has around 100,000 clones, 79% appearing once. The sample taken for sequencing was PBMCs. Receptor source: a young woman in good health and CMV-seropositive. CDR3s include the opening cysteine and the closing phenylalanine or tryptophan. Each record gives: V gene, clone size, D gene, J gene, CDR3 protein, CDR3 DNA. A D gene is named only where the DNA matches it firmly. Size tells how often a clone was seen (once, few, many) or the class of an expanded clone, and some rows leave it out.

TRBV28,few,TRBD1,TRBJ1-6,CASSWDRGDSPLHF,TGTGCCAGCAGTTGGGACAGGGGGGACTCACCCCTCCACTTT
TRBV5-6,.,.,TRBJ2-1,CASSLSGFSYNEQFF,TGTGCCAGCAGCTTGAGCGGTTTCTCCTACAATGAGCAGTTCTTC
TRBV15,.,.,TRBJ2-1,CATSRGLLSNEQFF,TGTGCCACCAGCAGAGGACTTTTATCTAATGAGCAGTTCTTC
TRBV5-1,.,.,TRBJ2-1,CASGSPSVNEQFF,TGCGCCAGCGGGAGCCCCTCTGTAAATGAGCAGTTCTTC
TRBV6-4,.,TRBD2,TRBJ2-3,CASSLAGGTDTQYF,TGTGCCAGCTCACTAGCGGGAGGCACAGATACGCAGTATTTT
TRBV4-2,.,.,TRBJ2-3,CASSQGLAKGTDTQYF,TGTGCCAGCAGCCAAGGCCTAGCGAAAGGCACAGATACGCAGTATTTT
TRBV6-1,.,TRBD2,TRBJ2-3,CASSVSGRTDTQYF,TGTGCCAGCAGTGTAAGCGGGAGGACAGATACGCAGTATTTT
TRBV11-2,.,TRBD2,TRBJ2-7,CASSLDREHIAGYMGEQYF,TGTGCCAGCAGCTTAGATCGAGAGCATATAGCGGGTTACATGGGGGAGCAGTACTTC
TRBV27,few,TRBD2,TRBJ2-2,CASGLGLAGVTGELFF,TGTGCCAGCGGTCTGGGACTAGCGGGAGTCACCGGGGAGCTGTTTTTT
TRBV27,few,.,TRBJ2-3,CASSSNQGRSTDTQYF,TGTGCCAGCTCGAGTAACCAGGGGCGTAGCACAGATACGCAGTATTTT
TRBV5-1,few,TRBD2,TRBJ2-7,CASSGGLANYEQYF,TGCGCCAGCAGCGGGGGACTAGCGAACTACGAGCAGTACTTC
TRBV18,.,.,TRBJ2-4,CASSRFAGLAKNIQYF,TGTGCCAGCTCACGCTTCGCAGGGTTAGCCAAAAACATTCAGTACTTC
TRBV5-1,.,TRBD1,TRBJ2-7,CASSGGQGVSYEQYF,TGCGCCAGCAGCGGGGGACAGGGGGTCTCCTACGAGCAGTACTTC
TRBV28,.,.,TRBJ1-2,CASRSPRADQGYTF,TGTGCCAGCAGATCCCCACGCGCTGATCAAGGCTACACCTTC
TRBV7-2,.,TRBD1,TRBJ2-2,CASSRAPGQGDTGELFF,TGTGCCAGCAGCCGAGCTCCGGGACAGGGTGACACCGGGGAGCTGTTTTTT
TRBV7-2,few,TRBD1,TRBJ1-4,CASSSLGTGVNPNEKLFF,TGTGCCAGCAGCTCCCTCGGGACAGGGGTGAATCCTAATGAAAAACTGTTTTTT
TRBV10-2,.,.,TRBJ2-7,CASSEGPSYEQYF,TGCGCCAGCAGTGAGGGCCCCTCCTACGAGCAGTACTTC
TRBV6-5,.,TRBD2,TRBJ2-1,CASSYTSGEQFF,TGTGCCAGCAGTTACACTAGCGGTGAGCAGTTCTTC
TRBV4-2,.,.,TRBJ1-5,CASSQDVRSNQPQHF,TGTGCCAGCAGCCAAGATGTCAGAAGCAATCAGCCCCAGCATTTT
TRBV7-9,.,TRBD1,TRBJ1-3,CASSSGGFPLSGNTIYF,TGTGCCAGCAGTTCAGGGGGCTTCCCGCTCTCTGGAAACACCATATATTTT
TRBV4-1,once,.,TRBJ1-5,CASSQEAGKNQPQHF,TGCGCCAGCAGCCAAGAGGCGGGGAAGAATCAGCCCCAGCATTTT
TRBV28,.,.,TRBJ2-7,CASTGLGKQGGFGLYEQYF,TGTGCCAGCACTGGGTTGGGAAAACAGGGAGGGTTCGGGCTCTACGAGCAGTACTTC
TRBV5-1,.,TRBD1,TRBJ2-7,CASSRDRVTYEQYF,TGCGCCAGCAGCCGGGACAGGGTAACCTACGAGCAGTACTTC
TRBV6-5,once,.,TRBJ1-2,CASTGDDYGYTF,TGTGCCAGCACAGGGGACGACTATGGCTACACCTTC
TRBV6-1,.,.,TRBJ1-2,CASSGGGGVYGYTF,TGTGCCAGCAGTGGGGGCGGGGGCGTCTATGGCTACACCTTC
TRBV30,.,.,TRBJ1-4,CAWSSRPWAGKLFF,TGTGCCTGGAGTAGCCGTCCATGGGCAGGAAAACTGTTTTTT
TRBV19,.,.,TRBJ1-4,CASRRRQEVEKLFF,TGTGCCAGTAGGCGAAGACAGGAGGTTGAAAAACTGTTTTTT
TRBV5-6,once,.,TRBJ1-2,CASSRHGDAGYTF,TGTGCCAGCAGCCGGCACGGGGATGCTGGCTACACCTTC
TRBV2,.,TRBD1,TRBJ1-2,CASQTGGHGYTF,TGTGCCAGTCAAACAGGGGGACATGGCTACACCTTC
TRBV6-5,.,.,TRBJ2-2,CASRPTGSDTGELFF,TGTGCCAGCAGACCCACAGGGTCGGACACCGGGGAGCTGTTTTTT
TRBV28,.,.,TRBJ1-5,CASSFRRIHSNQPQHF,TGTGCCAGCAGTTTTCGCAGGATTCATAGCAATCAGCCCCAGCATTTT
TRBV4-2,few,.,TRBJ1-1,CASSQGGLSNTEAFF,TGTGCCAGCAGCCAAGGTGGGCTTTCGAACACTGAAGCTTTCTTT
TRBV28,.,.,TRBJ1-2,CASTPARSNYGYTF,TGTGCCAGCACCCCCGCTCGGTCTAACTATGGCTACACCTTC